Following are 9 T cell receptor beta chains from one sample sequenced in a study of shared clonotypes between healthy human individuals. In the naive CD8 group, cells lacked CD45RO and were positively selected for CCR7, so terminally differentiated effector memory CD45RA+ cells were left out. Measured with immunoSEQ multiplex PCR; TCRdb has only the in-frame clones, and not every one. The table records around 2.1 million clones, 85% to 95% of them present only once. The sequencing input was naive CD8+ T cells from PBMCs. These receptors came from a man between 18 and 35 years old in good health. Some clones in this sample may be carry-over from other donors' samples.

This chain joins TRBV27 and TRBJ2-7, with a tentative D call TRBD2 (6 bases). Between the trimmed V and J ends, which lost 4 bases and 3 bases, there was a span of 10 bases. Germline V lookup: CDR1 MNHEY, CDR2 SMNVEV (reference sequence). The CDR3 covers 13 residues. The CDR3 protein is CASSYSGIYEQYF. The CDR3 region has the DNA TGTGCCAGCAGTTATAGCGGCATCTACGAGCAGTACTTC.

This chain uses TRBV7-6 with TRBJ2-6, with D unclear. This CDR3 is built from 17 residues. Trimming pared 4 bases from V and 4 bases from J, leaving 17 bases between. Germline loops: CDR1 SGHVS, CDR2 FNYEAQ. CDR3 DNA: TGTGCCAGCAGCTCCCGGGCCTTCGCTCTGGGGGCCAACGTCCTGACTTTC. Translation gives CASSSRAFALGANVLTF.

This sequence joins TRBV11-2 and TRBJ2-5; D is possibly TRBD2 (6 bases). V lost 0 bases and J lost 5, with 13 bases in between. The CDR3 is 15 residues long. CDR1 SGHAT and CDR2 FQNNGV come from the germline V gene. The CDR3 region is CASSLEAGRGETQYF. CDR3 nucleotides: TGTGCCAGCAGCTTAGAGGCGGGGCGAGGCGAGACCCAGTACTTC.

V and J are TRBV9 and TRBJ2-1; D call uncertain. CDR1 SGDLS and CDR2 YYNGEE come from the germline V gene. Trimming shortened V by 0 bases and J by 3 bases, and 13 bases separated the two germline ends. This CDR3 is 16 amino acids long. The CDR3 protein is CASSVVGTPYYNEQFF. The CDR3 nucleotides read TGTGCCAGCAGCGTAGTAGGAACCCCATACTACAATGAGCAGTTCTTC.

The chain couples TRBV27 to TRBJ2-7; 9 bases fit TRBD2. This CDR3 has 15 residues. The germline V gene has CDR1 MNHEY and CDR2 SMNVEV (reference sequence). The J segment lost 2 bases and the V segment lost 6 bases, leaving 8 bases of the junction unmatched. The CDR3 DNA sequence: TGTGCCAGCAGGGATTCTAGCGGGATGACCTACGAGCAGTACTTC. Encoded protein: CASRDSSGMTYEQYF.

The chain carries TRBV27 and TRBJ1-1, with TRBD1 matching over 9 bases. CDR1 is MNHEY, CDR2 SMNVEV, per germline (reference sequence). Trimming removed 2 bases from V and 10 bases from J; junction bases left unmatched: 8. This CDR3 has 14 residues. In DNA, the CDR3 is TGTGCCAGCAGTTTAAGAGGGACAGGGCAGGGAGCTTTCTTT. Encoded protein: CASSLRGTGQGAFF.

This clone has only a few counts. V is TRBV29-1 and J is TRBJ1-1; a possible D gene is TRBD1 (6 bases). The CDR3 loop spans 11 amino acids. Trimming took off 4 bases at V and 13 bases at J, with 16 bases between the two ends. Germline loops: CDR1 SQVTM, CDR2 ANQGSEA. The CDR3 loop is CSVGLRDKVFF. The CDR3 DNA reads TGCAGCGTTGGTCTACGGGACAAAGTTTTCTTT. The variable domain in full, with the rest retrieved from reference TRBV29-1 and TRBJ1-1, is SAVISQKPSRDICQRGTSLTIQCQVDSQVTMMFWYRQQPGQSLTLIATANQGSEATYESGFVIDKFPISRPNLTFSTLTVSNMSPEDSSIYLCSVGLRDKVFFGQGTRLTVV.

The rearrangement uses TRBV27 and TRBJ2-5, with 8 positions matching TRBD2. This CDR3 region has 17 residues. Germline loops: CDR1 MNHEY, CDR2 SMNVEV (reference sequence). Unmatched junction bases numbered 12, after V lost 0 bases and J lost 6 bases. CDR3: CASSLSGPAGVLQTQYF. Here the CDR3 DNA reads TGTGCCAGCAGTTTATCGGGCCCAGCGGGAGTACTACAGACCCAGTACTTC.

The genes are TRBV5-1 and TRBJ1-2, with D perhaps matching TRBD1 (5 bases). The CDR3 sequence is 16 residues long. Germline V gives CDR1 SGHRS, CDR2 YFSETQ. Trimming removed 0 bases from V and 8 bases from J, with 20 bases in between. In DNA, the CDR3 is TGCGCCAGCAGCTTGGCATTGGGGGGTGCACCGGGAGGCTACACCTTC. It yields the protein CASSLALGGAPGGYTF.